This T cell receptor (beta chain) was sequenced during a study of cytomegalovirus exposure and HLA in healthy donors. Background on the study: Among the approximately 380 donors who were genotyped, 81% fell in the genetic ancestry cluster that is associated with self-reported Caucasian donors.

Findings and caveats of the study: Most of the TCR beta V segments (in an earlier analysis) were productive either about 87% or about 30% of the time. Links to common viral pathogens appeared, in a later analysis, for several of the most significant clusters.

Germline CDR1 SNHLY, CDR2 FYNNEI. This CDR3 spans 13 amino acids. The germline V and J ends were trimmed by 6 bases and 6 bases, with 13 bases remaining between them. With 60 Vbeta and 13 Jbeta primers, the PCR was carried out. The data were produced by immunoSEQ multiplex PCR, yet TCRdb's version contains in-frame clones alone and is incomplete. This sample yields approximately 190,000 clones, of which 81% are seen a single time; around 3.9% belongs to the top ten. In regard to this clone: Its target is unknown.

The sample comprised PBMCs. The TCR originated in a man in his fifties in good health and CMV-seronegative. The chain carries TRBV2 and TRBJ2-3; a weak D match, TRBD2 (6 bases). CDR3 loop: CASRGTSSDTQYF. As DNA, the CDR3 is TGTGCCAGCAGGGGGACTTCGTCTGATACGCAGTATTTT. The full variable domain, completed using reference TRBV2 and TRBJ2-3, is EPEVTQTPSHQVTQMGQEVILRCVPISNHLYFYWYRQILGQKVEFLVSFYNNEISEKSEIFDDQFSVERPDGSNFTLKIRSTKLEDSAMYFCASRGTSSDTQYFGPGTRLTVL.